The source of this TCR beta chain is a study of patients and donors after allogeneic stem cell transplantation. Germline values: CDR1 ENHRY, CDR2 SYGVKD. With 6 bases removed from V and 0 bases from J, the gap between germline ends came to 15 bases. This CDR3 is 15 amino acids long. MiXCR, applied by TCRdb to the RT-PCR reads, yields one record per CDR3 protein. The sample shows roughly 880,000 distinct CDR3 sequences, roughly 18% of them seen only once. This clonotype appeared a few times. The clonotype originates from a human donor who was either an allogeneic HSCT recipient or a stem cell or donor lymphocyte infusion donor (not recorded which). It is not recorded whose cells these are; they may come from a transplant donor. Sequencing was performed on blood, either unsorted or a sorted T cell fraction (not recorded which). The rearrangement joins TRBV10-3 to TRBJ2-7; the D gene could be TRBD1 or TRBD2 (5 bases each). The CDR3 spells CAIRGRDGGSYEQYF. In DNA form, the CDR3 reads TGTGCCATCAGGGGCCGGGACGGAGGCTCCTACGAGCAGTACTTC.